Shown below are 21 T cell receptor beta chains from a single sample sequenced in a study of blood T cell repertoires in COVID-19. TCRdb keeps only in-frame clones here, not all; method: immunoSEQ multiplex PCR. The sample carries about 180,000 clones, 80% to 90% recorded once. Sequenced sample: peripheral blood. These receptors all stem from a man between 60 and 75 years old with acute or convalescent COVID-19.

The chain recombines TRBV28 with TRBJ2-2; 8 bases map to TRBD1. The CDR3 covers 16 residues. V was pared by 3 bases and J by 2 bases, with 5 bases of the junction left unmatched. Germline lookup yields CDR1 MDHEN and CDR2 SYDVKM. This CDR3 is CASSFGQGPNTGELFF. In DNA form, the CDR3 reads TGTGCCAGCAGTTTCGGACAGGGACCTAACACCGGGGAGCTGTTTTTT.

This clone was counted once. The rearrangement uses TRBV5-1 and TRBJ1-4; a possible D gene is TRBD1 (6 bases). The CDR3 length is 14 residues. Germline V gene sequence: CDR1 SGHRS, CDR2 YFSETQ. V gave up 1 base and J gave up 2 bases, with 6 bases separating them. The CDR3 loop is CASSLQGTNEKLFF. The CDR3 DNA sequence: TGCGCCAGCAGCTTGCAGGGGACTAATGAAAAACTGTTTTTT.

The rearrangement joins TRBV2 to TRBJ1-2; no clear D gene. The CDR3 totals 10 residues. CDR1 SNHLY and CDR2 FYNNEI come from the germline V gene. Trimming stripped 8 bases from V and 6 bases from J, with 7 bases between. In nucleotides, the CDR3 is TGTGCCAGCCCCGGAGATGGCTACACCTTC. It codes for CASPGDGYTF. Full variable domain (outside the CDR3, taken from reference TRBV2 and TRBJ1-2): EPEVTQTPSHQVTQMGQEVILRCVPISNHLYFYWYRQILGQKVEFLVSFYNNEISEKSEIFDDQFSVERPDGSNFTLKIRSTKLEDSAMYFCASPGDGYTFGSGTRLTVV.

The chain combines TRBV4-1 with TRBJ2-2, with D perhaps TRBD2 (6 bases). Germline V CDR1 and CDR2: MGHRA, YSYEKL. Trimming removed 3 bases at V and 1 base at J, with 12 bases between. CDR3 length equals 16 residues. The CDR3 region has the DNA TGCGCCAGCAGCCAGGTTAGCGGAAGGAACACCGGGGAGCTGTTTTTT. Translating gives CASSQVSGRNTGELFF.

The rearrangement joins TRBV4-1 to TRBJ2-7, with D hard to call. This CDR3 is built from 16 residues. V was trimmed by 4 bases and J by 0 bases, leaving 16 bases between them. Germline V CDR1 and CDR2: MGHRA, YSYEKL. This CDR3 reads CASSPSIQASSYEQYF. Written as DNA, the CDR3 is TGCGCCAGCAGCCCCAGCATTCAGGCCAGCTCCTACGAGCAGTACTTC.

The CDR3 DNA reads as TGTGCCAGCAGTTCCCGGACAGGGTCCCTCGAGCAGTACTTC. It codes for CASSSRTGSLEQYF. The chain uses TRBV6-2 or TRBV6-3 and TRBJ2-7; 8 bases line up with TRBD1. Per the germline V gene, CDR1 is MNHEY and CDR2 is SVGEGT. The V segment lost 4 bases and the J segment 6 bases; nucleotides outside the gene matches: 8. The CDR3 contains 14 residues.

The rearrangement uses TRBV7-2 and TRBJ1-2; unclear D gene. V lost 3 bases and J 0 bases, leaving 14 bases between the germline ends. CDR3 length equals 16 residues. Germline V gene sequence: CDR1 SGHTA, CDR2 FQGNSA. In DNA, the CDR3 is TGTGCCAGCAGCTTGTCGGCAGGCTCAGCTAACTATGGCTACACCTTC. This gives the protein CASSLSAGSANYGYTF.

CDR3 sequence reads: CASSQMESSYEQYF. CDR3 bases: TGTGCCAGCAGCCAAATGGAGAGCTCCTACGAGCAGTACTTC. This chain connects TRBV3-1 (or the pseudogene TRBV3-2) to TRBJ2-7, with D uncertain. This CDR3 spans 14 amino acids. Trimming cost V 2 bases and J 0 bases, with 8 bases left between them. Germline V gene sequence: CDR1 LGHDT, CDR2 YNNKEL (reference sequence).

The chain employs TRBV19 and TRBJ1-4; TRBD1 agrees at 7 bases. With 3 bases clipped from V and 6 bases from J, the junction kept 4 bases outside the gene matches. CDR1 is LNHDA, CDR2 SQIVND, per germline (reference sequence). This CDR3 has 14 residues. In nucleotides, the CDR3 is TGTGCCAGTAGTATCAACAGGGGTGATGAAAAACTGTTTTTT. Translated, it gives CASSINRGDEKLFF.

The table lists this clone with a count of one. The V call is TRBV11-2, the J call TRBJ1-2; TRBD1 is a possible D gene (5 bases). The CDR3 extends over 13 amino acids. Trimming stripped 4 bases from V and 7 bases from J, with 13 bases between. Germline V gene lookup returns CDR1 SGHAT and CDR2 FQNNGV. The CDR3 DNA is TGTGCCAGCAGCTACGGACATGTTGGTGGCTACACCTTC. Translated: CASSYGHVGGYTF.

The rearrangement joins TRBV18 to TRBJ1-5, with D perhaps matching TRBD1 (5 bases). V lost 2 bases and J lost 7, with 15 bases in between. The CDR3 is made up of 15 amino acids. Germline assignment: CDR1 KGHSH and CDR2 LQKENI. This CDR3 is CASSPGEGVRQPQHF. The CDR3 DNA follows: TGTGCCAGCTCACCAGGTGAAGGGGTGAGGCAGCCCCAGCATTTT.

The rearrangement joins TRBV18 to TRBJ2-2, with D hard to call. This CDR3 contains 10 residues. The V gene lost 5 bases and the J gene lost 12 bases, with 7 bases spanning the gap. CDR1 and CDR2 (germline): KGHSH, LQKENI. The CDR3 reads CASSGPKLFF. For the CDR3, the DNA is TGTGCCAGCTCAGGGCCAAAGCTGTTTTTT. Complete variable domain (other parts from reference TRBV18 and TRBJ2-2): NAGVMQNPRHLVRRRGQEARLRCSPMKGHSHVYWYRQLPEEGLKFMVYLQKENIIDESGMPKERFSAEFPKEGPSILRIQQVVRGDSAAYFCASSGPKLFFGEGSRLTVL.

The chain employs TRBV2 and TRBJ1-5, with unresolved D. Trimming pared 5 bases from V and 1 base from J, leaving 6 bases between. There are 13 residues in the CDR3. Looked up from germline, CDR1 is SNHLY and CDR2 is FYNNEI. In nucleotides, the CDR3 is TGTGCCAGCAGTACCGGGAGCAATCAGCCCCAGCATTTT. This encodes CASSTGSNQPQHF.

The genes are TRBV5-5 and TRBJ1-1; a weak D match, TRBD1 (5 bases). This CDR3 spans 14 amino acids. CDR1 and CDR2 (germline): SGHKS, YYEKEE (reference sequence). V lost 0 bases to trimming and J lost 4 bases, with 10 bases between them. The DNA for the CDR3 is TGTGCCAGCAGCTTGGCCGAAAGGGGCACTGAAGCTTTCTTT. Translated: CASSLAERGTEAFF.

The CDR3: CASSPRGAGSGETQYF. As DNA, the CDR3 is TGTGCCAGCAGCCCCCGAGGAGCGGGAAGCGGTGAGACCCAGTACTTC. The chain uses TRBV7-2 and TRBJ2-5; 7 positions match TRBD2. This CDR3 has 16 residues. With 5 bases clipped from V and 5 bases from J, the junction kept 14 bases outside the gene matches. Germline V gene sequence: CDR1 SGHTA, CDR2 FQGNSA.

V and J are TRBV4-3 and TRBJ1-5; D not certain. V shed 1 base and J shed 4 bases, with 11 bases lying between them. Per the germline V gene, CDR1 is LGHNA and CDR2 is YSLEER. The CDR3 covers 15 residues. CDR3 loop: CASSQVAGLNQPQHF. The CDR3 DNA follows: TGCGCCAGCAGCCAAGTAGCGGGATTAAATCAGCCCCAGCATTTT.

The CDR3 sequence: CASSQGTGAEQYF. The CDR3 nucleotides are TGCGCCAGCAGCCAAGGGACAGGGGCCGAGCAGTACTTC. The chain links TRBV5-1 to TRBJ2-7, with 10 nucleotides matching TRBD1. The germline V gene has CDR1 SGHRS and CDR2 YFSETQ. V lost 4 bases, J lost 6 bases, and 4 bases stayed unmatched. This CDR3 is 13 amino acids long. Full variable domain (outside the CDR3, taken from reference TRBV5-1 and TRBJ2-7): KAGVTQTPRYLIKTRGQQVTLSCSPISGHRSVSWYQQTPGQGLQFLFEYFSETQRNKGNFPGRFSGRQFSNSRSEMNVSTLELGDSALYLCASSQGTGAEQYFGPGTRLTVT.

V and J are TRBV7-2 and TRBJ1-1; no definite D call. The germline gives CDR1 SGHTA, CDR2 FQGNSA. Trimming removed 5 bases from V and 7 bases from J, with 11 bases in between. The CDR3 spans 12 residues. The CDR3 reads CASSLGNFEAFF. The DNA of the CDR3 is TGTGCCAGCAGCCTCGGGAACTTTGAAGCTTTCTTT.

This clone occurred many times. V and J are TRBV21-1 and TRBJ2-2; TRBD2 is the table's D call, not checked against the DNA. TRBV21-1 is an annotated pseudogene. The CDR3 consists of 16 residues. The chain's CDR3 is CASSKGLAGGLGELFF. The CDR3 DNA follows: TGTGCCAGCAGCAAGGGACTAGCGGGAGGACTCGGGGAGCTGTTTTTT.

This chain links TRBV9 with TRBJ2-3; the match to TRBD2 covers 7 bases. Trimming took 6 bases from V and 5 from J; bases not matched to a gene: 12. CDR1 and CDR2 from the germline V gene are SGDLS and YYNGEE. The CDR3 loop spans 15 amino acids. The DNA of the CDR3 is TGTGCCAGCACCGGTGGGGGGGGTTTTGAAGATACGCAGTATTTT. It codes for CASTGGGGFEDTQYF.

V and J are TRBV6-5 and TRBJ1-2; D uncertain. V lost 5 bases to trimming and J lost 4 bases, with 11 bases between them. Germline V lookup: CDR1 MNHEY, CDR2 SVGAGI. The CDR3 contains 13 residues. Here the CDR3 DNA reads TGTGCCAGCAGTCTCAAGTCCAGCTATGGCTACACCTTC. Encoded protein: CASSLKSSYGYTF.